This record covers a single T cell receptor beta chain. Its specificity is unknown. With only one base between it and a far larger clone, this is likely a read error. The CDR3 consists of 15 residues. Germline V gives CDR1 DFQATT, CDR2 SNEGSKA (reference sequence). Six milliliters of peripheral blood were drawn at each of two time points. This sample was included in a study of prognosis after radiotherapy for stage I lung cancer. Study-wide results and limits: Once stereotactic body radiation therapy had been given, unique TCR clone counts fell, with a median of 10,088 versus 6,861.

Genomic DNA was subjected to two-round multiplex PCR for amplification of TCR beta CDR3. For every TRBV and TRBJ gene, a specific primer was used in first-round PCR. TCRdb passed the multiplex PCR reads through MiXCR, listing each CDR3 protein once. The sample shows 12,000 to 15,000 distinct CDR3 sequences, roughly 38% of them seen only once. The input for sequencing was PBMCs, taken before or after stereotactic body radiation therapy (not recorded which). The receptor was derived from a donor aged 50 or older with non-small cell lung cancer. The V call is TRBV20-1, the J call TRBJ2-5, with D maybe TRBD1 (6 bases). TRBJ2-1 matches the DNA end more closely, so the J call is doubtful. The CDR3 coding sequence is TGCAGTGCTAGAGATGAAATGGACATCAGGGGTGAGCAGTTCTTC. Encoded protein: CSARDEMDIRGEQFF.